The sequence of this T cell receptor beta chain was determined in a study of shared clonotypes between healthy human individuals (dated by TCRdb to 2020 to 2021). Looking at the study overall: The cohort included a few men and a couple of women between 18 and 49 years of age. For each donor, CD4 naive and CD4 memory were each given three plates, CD8 naive was given two plates, and CD8 memory was given one plate. Different laboratories and diverse techniques were used to prepare libraries and sequence TCR repertoires, to increase sequencing depth and limit assay-specific biases. To estimate repertoire size and how much clonotype sharing occurs between individuals, the study deeply sequenced the blood TCR repertoires of about five healthy adults. Leukapheresis yielded between about 0.94 and 9 billion PBMCs per donor. Study-wide findings and limitations: Based on pairwise subsampling, the degree of clonotype sharing among donors was expected to be affected by sequencing depth. The genetic and exposure-history diversity represented was limited by the small number of donors. Sharing across a few donors was observed for about 5% of naive CD4, over 3% of naive CD8, over 2% of memory CD4, and around 0.4% of memory CD8 clonotypes. Compared with non-shared clonotypes, clonotypes shared by all four sorted-subset donors had higher generation probabilities. Only blood was sampled, and tissue TCR repertoires likely differ from those in blood. Naive subsets generally had larger estimated clonotype richness than memory subsets. Incomplete sequencing was indicated by rarefaction of sorted-subset datasets, despite the large sequencing depth.

Including the terminal cysteine and phenylalanine, the CDR3 comprises 16 residues. Solely the CDR3 DNA is kept, with 48 bases framed from the first base. As encoded in the germline V gene, CDR1 is MNHNS while CDR2 is SASEGT. Cut back by 0 bases and 0 bases, the V and J ends lie 12 bases apart. The donors were healthy, HIV-negative adults with no recently reported acute infections or vaccinations. Every donor was a Caucasian adult residing in Nashville, Tennessee, USA. CD4+ T cells were enriched through magnetic negative selection, after which naive cells were positively selected on CD45RA and the remaining negative fraction served as the memory subset. Blood was obtained by leukapheresis, after which PBMCs were separated by Ficoll-Histopaque density gradient centrifugation and cryopreserved in liquid nitrogen vapor phase. Analytical flow cytometry was used to check the purity and quantity of every magnetically sorted T cell population. Each sorted fraction had its genomic DNA isolated and then quantified by UV absorbance on a Nanodrop 2000c.

Using the deep immunoSEQ assay, multiplex PCR amplified TCR CDR3 regions from genomic DNA. Extracted genomic DNA from each cell subset was distributed evenly across all wells of several immunoSEQ 96-well plates, and each plate was treated as a replicate. For sorted subsets, about 220 ng of genomic DNA, equivalent to roughly 33,000 T cell genomes, went into each replicate PCR. The purified libraries were quantified using a Qubit 3.0 fluorometer, sized with a Bioanalyzer 2100, and then quantified again using the KAPA Library Quantification kit. Every immunoSEQ 96-well plate was sequenced on a separate single-read 150-cycle Illumina NextSeq 550 flow cell. As for the authors' bioinformatics: Because the immunoSEQ output held only junctional sequences and lacked quality scores, the filtering could not match the filtering applied to full-length reads. To assign V/J genes and CDR3, sequences were annotated using PyIR, a Python wrapper for IgBLAST v1.9, with IMGT germline references. Any read was removed if the V/J assignment was weak (E-value above 1e-6), the CDR3 was missing, or the read contained stop codons, out-of-frame junctions, or ambiguous translated residues. A V3J clonotype was defined by an identical inferred V gene, J gene, and CDR3 amino acid sequence. The percentage overlap between two repertoires was calculated by dividing the number of shared unique clonotypes by the size of the smaller repertoire. Richness of each repertoire was evaluated using RTK rarefaction, the Chao1 estimator, and Recon v2.1 estimates of unobserved clonotypes. Generation probabilities for all TCRbeta clonotypes obtained by the gDNA method from a handful of donors were computed using OLGA. TCRdb stores this immuneACCESS table with in-frame sequences only. Part of the clones is absent; in the studies checked, under half of the shortfall reflects unresolved V genes, and no reason is known for the rest. That table is the source of V, J and clone size, and D and trimming were worked out from the DNA. Across this sample there are 1,500,000 or so clones, with approximately 98.5% seen only once. The top ten clones comprise around 0.38% of the sample.

Regarding this clone: It lacks a known antigen. Within one base of it there is no much larger clone, and no base qualities were kept.

The TCR was taken from a man in his thirties or forties in good health. The chain is encoded by TRBV6-1 joined to TRBJ2-7; the D call could be TRBD1 or TRBD2, with each sharing 5 bases. Specimen: naive CD4+ T cells sorted from blood. What this sample's cell subset or site label stands for: CD45RA+ positively selected. The DNA sequence is as follows: TGTGCCAGCAGTGAAGCGGGCTGGGGGACCTCCTACGAGCAGTACTTC. It translates to CASSEAGWGTSYEQYF.